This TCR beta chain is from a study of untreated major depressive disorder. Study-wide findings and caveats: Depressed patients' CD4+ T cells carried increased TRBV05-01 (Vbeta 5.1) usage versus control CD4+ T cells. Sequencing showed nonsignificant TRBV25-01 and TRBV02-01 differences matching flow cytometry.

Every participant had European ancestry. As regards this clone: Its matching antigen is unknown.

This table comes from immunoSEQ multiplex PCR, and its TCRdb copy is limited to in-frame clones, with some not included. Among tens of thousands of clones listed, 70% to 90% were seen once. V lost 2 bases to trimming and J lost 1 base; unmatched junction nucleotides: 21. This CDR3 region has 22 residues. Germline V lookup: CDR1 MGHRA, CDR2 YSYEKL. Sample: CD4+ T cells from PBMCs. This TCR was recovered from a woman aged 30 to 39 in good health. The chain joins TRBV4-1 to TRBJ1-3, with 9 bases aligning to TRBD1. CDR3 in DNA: TGCGCCAGCAGCCAATCCCAACGGCCGGGACAGGGTTCGAGTGGATCTGGAAACACCATATATTTT. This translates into CASSQSQRPGQGSSGSGNTIYF.